Below are 32 T cell receptor beta chains sequenced from a single sample in a study of lymphopenia after photon versus proton radiotherapy. TCRdb's copy holds only in-frame clones and misses some; the assay was immunoSEQ multiplex PCR. The data contain fewer than 65,000 clones, approximately 83% of them singletons. The source was peripheral blood, collected from a patient treated with photon-based radiotherapy. All receptors come from a man between 35 and 55 years old with gastric cancer.

This clone was counted a few times. V is TRBV19 and J is TRBJ1-1, with unresolved D. Germline values: CDR1 LNHDA, CDR2 SQIVND (reference sequence). The CDR3 has 12 amino acids. V lost 1 base and J lost 4, with 4 bases in between. The CDR3 reads CASSIAGTEAFF. As DNA, the CDR3 is TGTGCCAGTAGTATAGCCGGCACTGAAGCTTTCTTT. Supplemented by reference TRBV19 and TRBJ1-1, the full variable domain reads DGGITQSPKYLFRKEGQNVTLSCEQNLNHDAMYWYRQDPGQGLRLIYYSQIVNDFQKGDIAEGYSVSREKKESFPLTVTSAQKNPTAFYLCASSIAGTEAFFGQGTRLTVV.

J is TRBJ2-1 and V is TRBV15; D gene uncertain. Per the germline V gene, CDR1 is LNHNV and CDR2 is YYDKDF (reference sequence). The CDR3 consists of 13 residues. The ends were cut back, 5 bases at V and 4 bases at J, with 9 bases in the middle. The CDR3 region has the DNA TGTGCCACCAGCTTTAAGTCTTACAATGAGCAGTTCTTC. It yields the protein CATSFKSYNEQFF.

This chain connects TRBV2 to TRBJ1-4, with unresolved D. The V gene's germline CDR1 is SNHLY and CDR2 FYNNEI. V lost 3 bases to trimming and J lost 8 bases, with 10 bases between them. CDR3 length equals 13 residues. The CDR3 sequence: CASSEEQREKLFF. The DNA of the CDR3 is TGTGCCAGCAGTGAGGAGCAGAGGGAAAAACTGTTTTTT.

The rearrangement links TRBV7-9 to TRBJ1-1; weak D call: TRBD1 (5 bases). V dropped 5 bases and J dropped 1 base, with 11 bases sitting between them. Germline V gene sequence: CDR1 SEHNR, CDR2 FQNEAQ (reference sequence). The CDR3 has 14 residues. The CDR3 spells CASSQGQANTEAFF. Here the CDR3 DNA reads TGTGCCAGCAGCCAGGGTCAGGCGAACACTGAAGCTTTCTTT.

A note on this clone: This same CDR3 is encoded by further DNA sequences in the sample. V is TRBV19 and J is TRBJ2-7, with 11 bases fitting TRBD1. The CDR3 runs 15 residues. Germline V CDR1 and CDR2: LNHDA, SQIVND (reference sequence). With V trimmed by 2 bases and J by 2 bases, 2 bases remained unmatched. The CDR3 loop is CASSIRDRGTYEQYF. The CDR3 DNA reads TGTGCCAGTAGTATAAGGGACAGGGGGACCTACGAGCAGTACTTC. Based on the CDR3 plus reference TRBV19 and TRBJ2-7, the full variable domain is DGGITQSPKYLFRKEGQNVTLSCEQNLNHDAMYWYRQDPGQGLRLIYYSQIVNDFQKGDIAEGYSVSREKKESFPLTVTSAQKNPTAFYLCASSIRDRGTYEQYFGPGTRLTVT.

The chain joins TRBV18 to TRBJ2-7; TRBD2 is a possible D gene (5 bases). Germline loops: CDR1 KGHSH, CDR2 LQKENI. The CDR3 is 12 residues long. Trimming stripped 3 bases from V and 3 bases from J, with 6 bases between. The CDR3 DNA is TGTGCCAGCTCACCCGGGGTCTACGAGCAGTACTTC. Its translation is CASSPGVYEQYF. Variable domain in full (rest from reference TRBV18 and TRBJ2-7): NAGVMQNPRHLVRRRGQEARLRCSPMKGHSHVYWYRQLPEEGLKFMVYLQKENIIDESGMPKERFSAEFPKEGPSILRIQQVVRGDSAAYFCASSPGVYEQYFGPGTRLTVT.

The gene calls are TRBV6-1 and TRBJ2-7, with D perhaps TRBD2 (7 bases). The V end lost 7 bases, the J end lost 4 bases, and 17 bases lay between the germline ends. Germline V gene lookup returns CDR1 MNHNS and CDR2 SASEGT. The length of the CDR3 is 14 residues. Here the CDR3 reads CASIKEGGPYEQYF. CDR3 sequence (DNA): TGTGCCAGCATAAAGGAGGGGGGGCCTTACGAGCAGTACTTC.

DNA for the CDR3: TGTGCCACCGTCGCCTTTATAACCCACGAGCAGTACTTC. This gives the protein CATVAFITHEQYF. The genes are TRBV25-1 and TRBJ2-7; D is undetermined. This CDR3 has 13 amino acids. The ends were cut back, 10 bases at V and 5 bases at J, with 18 bases in the middle. Looked up from germline, CDR1 is MGHDK and CDR2 is SYGVNS.

The chain couples TRBV18 to TRBJ2-1; D not certain. The germline V gene has CDR1 KGHSH and CDR2 LQKENI. The CDR3 is made up of 13 amino acids. Trimming removed 3 bases at V and 6 bases at J, with 9 bases between. This chain's CDR3 is CASSPLVRNEQFF. In nucleotides, the CDR3 is TGTGCCAGCTCACCCCTCGTCCGCAATGAGCAGTTCTTC.

J is TRBJ1-2 and V is TRBV4-1; D ambiguous. There are 15 residues in the CDR3. The germline gives CDR1 MGHRA, CDR2 YSYEKL. V shed 0 bases and J shed 2 bases, with 10 bases lying between them. The CDR3 sequence is CASSQDPGQNYGYTF. Written as DNA, the CDR3 is TGCGCCAGCAGCCAAGATCCCGGCCAAAACTATGGCTACACCTTC.

V is TRBV5-6 and J is TRBJ2-5; 10 bases are a match to TRBD1. Germline trimming cut 0 bases from V and 1 base from J; bases unmatched to any gene: 6. The CDR3 runs to 17 residues. The germline V gene has CDR1 SGHDT and CDR2 YYEEEE. CDR3 in DNA: TGTGCCAGCAGCTTGGTGAGGACAGGGGGTTTCCAAGAGACCCAGTACTTC. Translation: CASSLVRTGGFQETQYF.

This clone came up once. The rearrangement joins TRBV4-3 to TRBJ1-2; D is ambiguous. The germline CDR1 and CDR2 sequences are LGHNA and YSLEER. V lost 4 bases and J 1 base, leaving 10 bases between the germline ends. This CDR3 has 14 amino acids. CDR3 DNA sequence: TGCGCCAGCAGCCCTGACTCCTTTAACTATGGCTACACCTTC. It is translated as CASSPDSFNYGYTF.

The V and J genes are TRBV5-4 and TRBJ2-2, with 8 bases fitting TRBD1. CDR1 SGHNT and CDR2 YYREEE come from the germline V gene (reference sequence). With 3 bases clipped from V and 3 bases from J, the junction kept 7 bases outside the gene matches. The CDR3 is made up of 16 amino acids. The CDR3 DNA sequence: TGTGCCAGCAGCTCTCCCGGGACAGGACACACCGGGGAGCTGTTTTTT. It encodes CASSSPGTGHTGELFF.

The DNA for the CDR3 is TGTGCCAGCAGCACTCTGCCGGGGGGGCTCGAGACCCAGTACTTC. Protein: CASSTLPGGLETQYF. The V and J genes are TRBV5-4 and TRBJ2-5; TRBD2 matches at 8 bases. Germline lookup yields CDR1 SGHNT and CDR2 YYREEE (reference sequence). V was clipped by 4 bases and J by 5 bases; unmatched bases: 10. This CDR3 is built from 15 residues.

Only a few counts were recorded for this clone. The chain has TRBV2 and TRBJ1-4; D unresolved. Deletions cut 5 bases from V and 8 bases from J, with 9 bases between. This CDR3 comprises 12 residues. Germline CDR1 reads SNHLY; CDR2 reads FYNNEI. CDR3 loop: CASSPLREKLFF. In DNA form, the CDR3 reads TGTGCCAGCAGTCCCCTTCGCGAAAAACTGTTTTTT.

V gene TRBV18 combines with J gene TRBJ1-2; D unclear. This CDR3 is 17 amino acids long. The V end was cut by 2 bases, the J end by 8 bases, with 24 bases between. The V gene's germline CDR1 is KGHSH and CDR2 LQKENI. The CDR3 nucleotides are TGTGCCAGCTCACCAGAGAGGGCGGCGGCCTCGACTCGGGGCTACACCTTC. Protein sequence: CASSPERAAASTRGYTF.

The chain carries TRBV7-9 and TRBJ2-5; the D gene could be TRBD1 or TRBD2 (5 bases each). CDR3 length: 15 residues. Germline CDR1 reads SEHNR; CDR2 reads FQNEAQ (reference sequence). The germline V and J ends were trimmed by 2 bases and 1 base, with 11 bases remaining between them. The CDR3 here is CASSLLPGGQETQYF. The CDR3 region has the DNA TGTGCCAGCAGCTTACTTCCTGGGGGCCAAGAGACCCAGTACTTC.

The chain combines TRBV5-4 with TRBJ2-7, with D unclear. CDR3 length: 13 amino acids. Trimming shortened V by 1 base and J by 5 bases, and 10 bases separated the two germline ends. Germline V lookup: CDR1 SGHNT, CDR2 YYREEE (reference sequence). CDR3 protein: CASSLILRDEQYF. As DNA, the CDR3 is TGTGCCAGCAGCTTGATACTACGCGACGAGCAGTACTTC. Filled out from reference TRBV5-4 and TRBJ2-7, the complete variable domain reads ETGVTQSPTHLIKTRGQQVTLRCSSQSGHNTVSWYQQALGQGPQFIFQYYREEENGRGNFPPRFSGLQFPNYSSELNVNALELDDSALYLCASSLILRDEQYFGPGTRLTVT.

The rearrangement joins TRBV7-8 to TRBJ2-7; D is possibly TRBD1 (5 bases). The V and J ends lost 4 bases and 2 bases respectively, with 9 bases between them. The CDR3 is 13 residues long. Germline-derived CDR1 and CDR2 are SGHVS and FQNEAQ. CDR3 nucleotides: TGTGCCAGCAGCTCGGCAGGGACCTACGAGCAGTACTTC. It yields the protein CASSSAGTYEQYF.

The J gene is TRBJ1-1, the V gene TRBV29-1, with 7 nucleotides matching TRBD1. Germline values: CDR1 SQVTM, CDR2 ANQGSEA. The CDR3 is 11 amino acids. The V gene end was trimmed by 6 bases and the J gene end by 6 bases; junction bases not matched to a gene: 4. CDR3 amino acids: CSVGTDSEAFF. The CDR3 nucleotides read TGCAGCGTGGGGACAGATTCTGAAGCTTTCTTT.

The genes are TRBV11-2 and TRBJ2-1; tentatively, D is TRBD2 (5 bases). V was cut by 4 bases and J by 8 bases, with 15 bases left in between. Germline V gene data show CDR1 as SGHAT and CDR2 as FQNNGV. The CDR3 consists of 14 residues. The CDR3: CASSSVAGRYEQFF. CDR3 in DNA: TGTGCCAGCAGCTCGGTGGCGGGCCGCTATGAGCAGTTCTTC.

This clone was counted a single time. The J gene is TRBJ2-1, the V gene TRBV6-6, with a possible D match to TRBD1 (6 bases). The germline V gene has CDR1 MNHNY and CDR2 SVGAGI (reference sequence). This CDR3 has 15 amino acids. V dropped 9 bases and J dropped 8 bases, with 23 bases sitting between them. CDR3 sequence: CASKVQGLDNDEQFF. The CDR3 DNA is TGTGCCAGTAAGGTACAGGGTCTGGACAATGATGAGCAGTTCTTC.

The chain couples TRBV9 to TRBJ2-1, with TRBD2 matching over 8 bases. V lost 4 bases and J lost 3; bases outside the gene matches: 6. The CDR3 is 15 residues long. Germline V lookup: CDR1 SGDLS, CDR2 YYNGEE. The CDR3 DNA reads TGTGCCAGCAGCCCAAAGGCGGGGGGCTACAATGAGCAGTTCTTC. It codes for CASSPKAGGYNEQFF.

The chain uses TRBV28 and TRBJ2-7, with 7 bases identical to TRBD1. The germline V gene encodes CDR1 MDHEN and CDR2 SYDVKM. With 9 bases clipped from V and 2 bases from J, the junction kept 4 bases outside the gene matches. This CDR3 is 12 amino acids long. The CDR3 sequence is CASGTDPYEQYF. For the CDR3, the DNA is TGTGCCAGTGGGACAGACCCCTACGAGCAGTACTTC. The whole variable domain, filled in from reference TRBV28 and TRBJ2-7, reads DVKVTQSSRYLVKRTGEKVFLECVQDMDHENMFWYRQDPGLGLRLIYFSYDVKMKEKGDIPEGYSVSREKKERFSLILESASTNQTSMYLCASGTDPYEQYFGPGTRLTVT.

This rearrangement joins TRBV5-5 to TRBJ2-5, with 7 bases identical to TRBD2. Trimming cost V 0 bases and J 0 bases; bases outside gene matches: 2. The CDR3 totals 15 residues. Germline V gene data show CDR1 as SGHKS and CDR2 as YYEKEE (reference sequence). In DNA form, the CDR3 reads TGTGCCAGCAGCTTGGTGGGAGGGAACCAAGAGACCCAGTACTTC. Protein: CASSLVGGNQETQYF.

This chain links TRBV9 with TRBJ1-6, with 8 bases that match TRBD1. This CDR3 is 16 amino acids long. V lost 3 bases, J lost 2 bases, and 4 bases stayed unmatched. Per the germline V gene, CDR1 is SGDLS and CDR2 is YYNGEE. CDR3 sequence reads: CASSGQGKPYNSPLHF. The CDR3 nucleotides read TGTGCCAGCAGCGGACAGGGGAAGCCCTATAATTCACCCCTCCACTTT.

The chain recombines TRBV29-1 with TRBJ1-2; TRBD1 matches at 8 bases. Germline trimming cut 6 bases from V and 5 bases from J; bases unmatched to any gene: 14. The germline gives CDR1 SQVTM, CDR2 ANQGSEA. The CDR3 contains 15 residues. DNA for the CDR3: TGCAGCGTAACTCCCGGGACAGGCCGTACTTATGGCTACACCTTC. This encodes CSVTPGTGRTYGYTF.

The chain recombines TRBV5-3 with TRBJ2-1; no clear D. TRBV5-3 is placed among ORFs of uncertain function. The CDR3 sequence is 14 residues long. The V end lost 0 bases, the J end lost 3 bases, and 7 bases lay between the germline ends. CDR3 coding DNA: TGTGCCAGAAGCTTGGCCAGGAACTACAATGAGCAGTTCTTC. This translates into CARSLARNYNEQFF.

In its sample, this clone was seen a few times. V usage is TRBV6-6 and J usage is TRBJ1-2, with TRBD1 identical over 7 bases. The V gene's germline CDR1 is MNHNY and CDR2 SVGAGI (reference sequence). V was clipped by 0 bases and J by 3 bases; unmatched bases: 4. The CDR3 has 15 amino acids. The CDR3 sequence is CASSYSSGTDYGYTF. The CDR3 DNA follows: TGTGCCAGCAGTTACTCCTCCGGGACAGACTATGGCTACACCTTC.

The gene calls are TRBV6-1 and TRBJ2-7, with TRBD1 as a possible D gene (6 bases). Looked up from germline, CDR1 is MNHNS and CDR2 is SASEGT. The CDR3 length is 14 residues. The V end lost 2 bases, the J end lost 4 bases, and 12 bases lay between the germline ends. CDR3 in DNA: TGTGCCAGCAGTGAAATGGGACACTCGTACGAGCAGTACTTC. It is translated as CASSEMGHSYEQYF.

A remark on this clone: The sample has other DNA sequences that encode this CDR3 too. The rearrangement joins TRBV18 to TRBJ1-4, with unresolved D. The CDR3 has 15 residues. From germline, CDR1 is KGHSH and CDR2 LQKENI. V was clipped by 1 base and J by 0 bases, with 6 bases between them. CDR3 protein: CASSPRDATNEKLFF. CDR3 nucleotide sequence: TGTGCCAGCTCACCACGGGATGCAACTAATGAAAAACTGTTTTTT.

The gene calls are TRBV10-1 and TRBJ1-2, with 8 bases fitting TRBD1. Germline CDR1 WNHNN, CDR2 SYGVQD (reference sequence). The CDR3 covers 16 residues. V was clipped by 4 bases and J by 4 bases; unmatched bases: 11. The CDR3 here is CASSGRRGQSVYGYTF. DNA of the CDR3: TGCGCCAGCAGTGGACGCAGGGGGCAGTCGGTCTATGGCTACACCTTC.